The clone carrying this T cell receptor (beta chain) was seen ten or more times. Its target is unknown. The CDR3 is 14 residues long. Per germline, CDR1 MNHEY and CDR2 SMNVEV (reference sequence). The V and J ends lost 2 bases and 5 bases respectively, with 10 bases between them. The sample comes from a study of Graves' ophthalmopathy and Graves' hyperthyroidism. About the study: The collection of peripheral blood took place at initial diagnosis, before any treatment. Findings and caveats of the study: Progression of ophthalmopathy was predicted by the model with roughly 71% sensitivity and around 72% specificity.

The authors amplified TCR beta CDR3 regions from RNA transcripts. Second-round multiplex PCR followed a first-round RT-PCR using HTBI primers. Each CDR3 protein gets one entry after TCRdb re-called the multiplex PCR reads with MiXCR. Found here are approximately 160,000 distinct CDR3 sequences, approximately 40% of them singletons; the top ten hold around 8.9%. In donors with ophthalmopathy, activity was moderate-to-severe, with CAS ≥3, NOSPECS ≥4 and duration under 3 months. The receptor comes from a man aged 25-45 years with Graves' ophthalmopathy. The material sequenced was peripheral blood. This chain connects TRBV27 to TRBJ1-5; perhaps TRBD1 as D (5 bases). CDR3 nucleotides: TGTGCCAGCAGTTTAGGGGGGGGATATCAGCCCCAGCATTTT. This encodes CASSLGGGYQPQHF.